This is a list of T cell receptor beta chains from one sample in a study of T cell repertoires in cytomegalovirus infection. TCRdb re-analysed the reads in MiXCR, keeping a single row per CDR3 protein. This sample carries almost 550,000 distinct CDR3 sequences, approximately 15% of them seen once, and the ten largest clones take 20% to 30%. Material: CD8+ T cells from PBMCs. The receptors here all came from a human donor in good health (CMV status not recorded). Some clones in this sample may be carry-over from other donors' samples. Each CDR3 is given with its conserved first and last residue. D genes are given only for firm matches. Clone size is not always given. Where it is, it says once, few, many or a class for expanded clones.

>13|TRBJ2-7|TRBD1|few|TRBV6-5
CASSPRDREEQYF
TGTGCCAGCAGCCCTCGAGACAGGGAGGAGCAGTACTTC
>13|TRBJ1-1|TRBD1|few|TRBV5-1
CASSEGQGIEAFF
TGCGCCAGCAGCGAGGGACAGGGAATTGAAGCTTTCTTT
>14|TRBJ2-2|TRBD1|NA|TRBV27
CAIGRTGVTGELFF
TGTGCCATCGGGAGGACAGGGGTCACCGGGGAGCTGTTTTTT
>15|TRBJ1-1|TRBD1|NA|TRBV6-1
CTTPGGTEMNTEAFF
TGTACCACACCGGGCGGGACAGAGATGAACACTGAAGCTTTCTTT
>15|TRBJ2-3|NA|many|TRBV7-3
CASSLGYGNADTQYF
TGTGCCAGCAGCTTAGGGTACGGGAACGCCGATACGCAGTATTTT
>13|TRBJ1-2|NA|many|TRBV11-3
CASSFRGGYGYTF
TGTGCCAGCAGCTTTAGGGGTGGCTATGGCTACACCTTC
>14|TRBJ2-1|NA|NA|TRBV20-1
CSARELYSYNEQFF
TGCAGTGCTAGAGAACTTTACTCCTACAATGAGCAGTTCTTC
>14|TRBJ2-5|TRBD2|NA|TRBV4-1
CASSQERGAETQYF
TGTGCCAGCAGCCAAGAGCGGGGGGCCGAGACCCAGTACTTC
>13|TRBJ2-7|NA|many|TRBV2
CASNGRSSYEQYF
TGTGCCAGCAATGGGCGTAGCTCCTACGAGCAGTACTTC
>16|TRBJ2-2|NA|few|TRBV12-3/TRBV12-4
CASTSGLIANTGELFF
TGTGCCAGCACCTCTGGGCTGATCGCGAACACCGGGGAGCTGTTTTTT
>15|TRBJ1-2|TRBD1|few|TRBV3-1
CASSQRGQERFGYTF
TGTGCCAGCAGCCAGAGGGGACAGGAGCGCTTTGGCTACACCTTC
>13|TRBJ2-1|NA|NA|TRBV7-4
CASSLRERDEQFF
TGTGCCAGCAGTCTAAGGGAGAGGGATGAGCAGTTCTTC
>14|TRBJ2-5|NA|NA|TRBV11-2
CASSRSGLQETQYF
TGTGCCAGCAGCCGGAGCGGGTTACAAGAGACCCAGTACTTC
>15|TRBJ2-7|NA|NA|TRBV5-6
CASSLGPTASYEQYF
TGTGCCAGCAGTCTTGGCCCGACAGCCTCCTACGAGCAGTACTTC
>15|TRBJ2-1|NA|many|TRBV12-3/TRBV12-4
CASSPAESSYNEQFF
TGTGCCAGCAGTCCAGCGGAGAGCTCCTACAATGAGCAGTTCTTC
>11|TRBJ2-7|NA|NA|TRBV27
CASGPLNEQYF
TGTGCCAGCGGACCCTTAAACGAGCAGTACTTC
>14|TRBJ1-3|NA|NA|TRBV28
CASSLDRTGNTIYF
TGTGCCAGCAGTCTCGACAGAACTGGAAACACCATATATTTT
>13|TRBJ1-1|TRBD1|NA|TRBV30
CAWSPTGGTEAFF
TGTGCCTGGAGCCCGACAGGGGGGACTGAAGCTTTCTTT
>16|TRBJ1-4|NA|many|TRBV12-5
CASGSPPQGSYEKLFF
TGTGCTAGTGGTTCCCCGCCCCAGGGCTCCTATGAAAAACTGTTTTTT
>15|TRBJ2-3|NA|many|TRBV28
CASTPYIGSTDTQYF
TGTGCCAGCACCCCCTATATCGGTAGCACAGATACGCAGTATTTT
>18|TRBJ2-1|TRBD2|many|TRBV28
CASSDFGLAGGPVEEQFF
TGTGCCAGCAGTGACTTTGGACTAGCGGGGGGTCCGGTTGAGGAGCAGTTCTTC
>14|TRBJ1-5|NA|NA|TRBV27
CASTVGAGHQPQHF
TGTGCCAGCACCGTCGGGGCAGGGCATCAGCCCCAGCATTTT
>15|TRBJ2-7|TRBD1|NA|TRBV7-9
CASSHGTGASYEQYF
TGTGCCAGCAGCCACGGGACAGGGGCCTCCTACGAGCAGTACTTC
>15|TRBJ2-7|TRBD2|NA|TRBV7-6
CASSLPSSGGYEQYF
TGTGCCAGCAGCTTACCCTCTAGCGGGGGCTACGAGCAGTACTTC
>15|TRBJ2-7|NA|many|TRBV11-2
CASSFRTDSSYEQYF
TGTGCCAGCAGCTTCCGGACTGATAGCTCCTACGAGCAGTACTTC
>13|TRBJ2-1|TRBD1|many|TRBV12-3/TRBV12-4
CASSPTGPNEQFF
TGTGCCAGCAGTCCGACAGGGCCCAATGAGCAGTTCTTC
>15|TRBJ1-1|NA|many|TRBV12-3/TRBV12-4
CASSWSGERNTEAFF
TGTGCCAGCAGTTGGTCGGGGGAGAGAAACACTGAAGCTTTCTTT
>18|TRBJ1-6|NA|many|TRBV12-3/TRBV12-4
CASSLALRQAFRDSPLHF
TGTGCCAGCAGTTTAGCGCTAAGACAGGCCTTTAGGGATTCACCCCTCCACTTT
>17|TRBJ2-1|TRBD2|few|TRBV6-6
CASSYSGIREGQYEQFF
TGTGCCAGCAGTTACTCGGGTATCCGGGAGGGGCAGTATGAGCAGTTCTTC
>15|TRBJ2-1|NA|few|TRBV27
CASSPQGISYNEQFF
TGTGCCAGCAGTCCCCAGGGGATCTCCTACAATGAGCAGTTCTTC
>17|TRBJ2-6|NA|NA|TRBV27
CASNSRDGVSVANVLTF
TGTGCAAGCAACTCCCGGGACGGAGTCTCTGTGGCCAACGTCCTGACTTTC
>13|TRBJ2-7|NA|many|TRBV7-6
CASSLGGSKEQYF
TGTGCCAGCAGCTTAGGGGGCTCGAAAGAGCAGTACTTC
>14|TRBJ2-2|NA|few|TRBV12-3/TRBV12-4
CASSFLQNTGELFF
TGTGCCAGCAGTTTTCTACAGAACACCGGGGAGCTGTTTTTT
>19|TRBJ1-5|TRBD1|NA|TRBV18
CASSPGDRILGGLNQPQHF
TGTGCCAGCTCACCAGGGGACAGGATCCTCGGAGGACTCAATCAGCCCCAGCATTTT
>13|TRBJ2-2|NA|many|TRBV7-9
CASSLDNSGELFF
TGTGCCAGCAGCCTAGACAATTCCGGGGAGCTGTTTTTT
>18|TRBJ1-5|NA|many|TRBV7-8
CASSYSPVDLYSNQPQHF
TGTGCCAGCTCGTATAGCCCGGTGGACCTTTATAGCAATCAGCCCCAGCATTTT
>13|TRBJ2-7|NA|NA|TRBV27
CASSLQGTDEQYF
TGTGCCAGCAGCCTGCAGGGGACGGACGAGCAGTACTTC
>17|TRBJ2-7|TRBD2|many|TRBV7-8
CASSLPFSGPVSYEQYF
TGTGCCAGCAGCTTACCCTTTAGCGGGCCAGTCTCCTACGAGCAGTACTTC
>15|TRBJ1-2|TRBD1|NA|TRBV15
CATSIWTGGYYGYTF
TGTGCCACCAGCATTTGGACAGGGGGGTACTATGGCTACACCTTC
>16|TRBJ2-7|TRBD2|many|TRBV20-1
CSARDPSGGPSYEQYF
TGCAGTGCTAGAGACCCCAGCGGGGGGCCCTCCTACGAGCAGTACTTC
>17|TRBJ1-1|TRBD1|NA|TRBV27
CASSYLGQAIVNTEAFF
TGTGCCAGCAGTTACCTGGGACAGGCAATCGTGAACACTGAAGCTTTCTTT
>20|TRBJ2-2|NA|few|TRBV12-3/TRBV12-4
CASSFGGGGSGETNTGELFF
TGTGCCAGCAGTTTCGGGGGAGGGGGGAGCGGGGAGACGAACACCGGGGAGCTGTTTTTT
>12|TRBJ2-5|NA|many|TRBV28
CASSLDYGTQYF
TGTGCCAGCAGTTTAGATTATGGAACCCAGTACTTC
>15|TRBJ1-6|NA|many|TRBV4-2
CASSQGAGHNSPLHF
TGTGCCAGCAGCCAAGGGGCAGGGCATAATTCACCCCTCCACTTT
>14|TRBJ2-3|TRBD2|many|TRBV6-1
CASSKAGGIDTQYF
TGTGCCAGCAGTAAAGCGGGAGGGATAGATACGCAGTATTTT
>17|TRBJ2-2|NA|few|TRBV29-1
CSVEGVFDRPNTGELFF
TGCAGCGTTGAAGGGGTCTTTGACAGGCCGAACACCGGGGAGCTGTTTTTT
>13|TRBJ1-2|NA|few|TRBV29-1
CSVGRLTSYGYTF
TGCAGCGTTGGCAGACTTACTTCTTATGGCTACACCTTC
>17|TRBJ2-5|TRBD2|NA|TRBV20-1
CSASGPTLAGPGETQYF
TGCAGTGCTAGCGGGCCGACACTAGCGGGGCCGGGAGAGACCCAGTACTTC
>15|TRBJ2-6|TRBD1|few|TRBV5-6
CASSFGRGGANVLTF
TGTGCCAGCAGCTTTGGCAGGGGGGGGGCCAACGTCCTGACTTTC
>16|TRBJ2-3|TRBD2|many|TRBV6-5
CASSSPSGGGKDTQYF
TGTGCCAGCAGTTCCCCAAGCGGGGGGGGTAAAGATACGCAGTATTTT
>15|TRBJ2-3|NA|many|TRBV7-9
CASSYWDGTTDTQYF
TGTGCCAGCAGCTATTGGGACGGAACCACAGATACGCAGTATTTT
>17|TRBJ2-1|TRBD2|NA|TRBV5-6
CASSSFSGGISYNEQFF
TGTGCCAGCAGCTCCTTTAGCGGGGGGATCTCCTACAATGAGCAGTTCTTC
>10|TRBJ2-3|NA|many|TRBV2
CASIADTQYF
TGTGCCAGCATCGCTGATACGCAGTATTTT
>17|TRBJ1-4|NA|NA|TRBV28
CASSLRGPLGPNEKLFF
TGTGCCAGCAGTTTACGAGGGCCTCTTGGGCCGAATGAAAAACTGTTTTTT
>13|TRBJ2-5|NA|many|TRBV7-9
CASSLRLNETQYF
TGTGCCAGCAGCTTGCGATTGAATGAGACCCAGTACTTC
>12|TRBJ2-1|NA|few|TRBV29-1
CSGNRVGNEQFF
TGCAGCGGGAACAGGGTCGGGAATGAGCAGTTCTTC
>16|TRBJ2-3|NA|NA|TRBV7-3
CASSLVRGLYTDTQYF
TGTGCAAGCAGCTTAGTGCGGGGGCTCTACACAGATACGCAGTATTTT
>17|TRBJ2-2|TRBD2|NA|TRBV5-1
CASSSPEGLAGVGFLFF
TGCGCCAGCAGCTCCCCGGAAGGGCTAGCGGGAGTCGGGTTTCTGTTTTTT
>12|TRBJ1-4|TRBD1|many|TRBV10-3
CATGTGDEKLFF
TGTGCCACAGGGACAGGAGATGAAAAACTGTTTTTT
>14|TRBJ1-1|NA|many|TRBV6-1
CASTWTAIGTEAFF
TGTGCCAGCACCTGGACTGCCATAGGCACTGAAGCTTTCTTT